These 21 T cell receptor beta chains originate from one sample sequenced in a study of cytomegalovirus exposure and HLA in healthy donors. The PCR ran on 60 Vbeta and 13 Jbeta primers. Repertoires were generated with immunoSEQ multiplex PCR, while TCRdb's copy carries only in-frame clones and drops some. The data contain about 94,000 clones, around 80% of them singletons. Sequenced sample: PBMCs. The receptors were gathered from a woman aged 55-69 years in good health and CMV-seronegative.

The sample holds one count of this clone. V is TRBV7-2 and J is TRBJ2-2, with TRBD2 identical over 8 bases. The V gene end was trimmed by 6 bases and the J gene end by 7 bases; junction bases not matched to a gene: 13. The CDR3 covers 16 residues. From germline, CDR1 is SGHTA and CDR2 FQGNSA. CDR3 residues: CASRLQYGGDGGELFF. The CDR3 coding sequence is TGTGCCAGCAGGCTCCAGTACGGGGGGGACGGCGGGGAGCTGTTTTTT.

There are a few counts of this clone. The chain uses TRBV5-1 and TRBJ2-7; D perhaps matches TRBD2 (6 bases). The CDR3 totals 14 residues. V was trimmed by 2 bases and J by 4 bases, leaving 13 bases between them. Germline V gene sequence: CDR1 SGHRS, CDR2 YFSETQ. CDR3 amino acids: CASSFKHRGYEQYF. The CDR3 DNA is TGCGCCAGCAGCTTTAAACACCGGGGGTACGAGCAGTACTTC.

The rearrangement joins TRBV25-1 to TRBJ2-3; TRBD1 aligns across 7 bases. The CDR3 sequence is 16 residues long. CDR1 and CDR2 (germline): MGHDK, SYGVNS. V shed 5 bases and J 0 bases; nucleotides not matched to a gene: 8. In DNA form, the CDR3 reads TGTGCCAGCAGTCACGGACAGGCCCTTAGCACAGATACGCAGTATTTT. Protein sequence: CASSHGQALSTDTQYF.

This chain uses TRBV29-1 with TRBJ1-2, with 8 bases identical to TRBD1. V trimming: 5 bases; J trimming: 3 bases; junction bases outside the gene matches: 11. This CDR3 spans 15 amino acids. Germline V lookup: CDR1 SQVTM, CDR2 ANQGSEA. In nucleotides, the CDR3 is TGCAGCGTTTCGGACAGGGACCAGATTCACTATGGCTACACCTTC. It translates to CSVSDRDQIHYGYTF.

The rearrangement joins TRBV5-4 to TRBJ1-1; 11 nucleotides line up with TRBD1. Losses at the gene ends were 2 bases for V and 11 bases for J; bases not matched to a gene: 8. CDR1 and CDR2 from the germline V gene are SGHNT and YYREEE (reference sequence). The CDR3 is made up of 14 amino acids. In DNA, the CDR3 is TGTGCCAGCAGCTTTCGAGGGGGGACAGGGGGGGCTTTCTTT. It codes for CASSFRGGTGGAFF. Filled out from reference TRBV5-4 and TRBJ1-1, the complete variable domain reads ETGVTQSPTHLIKTRGQQVTLRCSSQSGHNTVSWYQQALGQGPQFIFQYYREEENGRGNFPPRFSGLQFPNYSSELNVNALELDDSALYLCASSFRGGTGGAFFGQGTRLTVV.

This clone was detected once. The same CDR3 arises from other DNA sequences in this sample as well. CDR3 sequence reads: CASSLAGGTDTQYF. CDR3 DNA sequence: TGTGCCAGCAGTCTGGCCGGGGGCACAGATACGCAGTATTTT. The rearrangement joins TRBV28 to TRBJ2-3; TRBD2 might be the D (5 bases). The germline V gene encodes CDR1 MDHEN and CDR2 SYDVKM. Trimming pared 5 bases from V and 1 base from J, leaving 10 bases between. This CDR3 contains 14 residues.

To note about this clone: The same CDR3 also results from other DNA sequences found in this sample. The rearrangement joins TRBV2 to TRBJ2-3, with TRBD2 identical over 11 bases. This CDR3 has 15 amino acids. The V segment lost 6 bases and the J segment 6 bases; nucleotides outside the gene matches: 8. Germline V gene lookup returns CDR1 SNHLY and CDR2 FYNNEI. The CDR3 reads CASRALAGGPDTQYF. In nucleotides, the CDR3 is TGTGCCAGCAGAGCTTTAGCGGGGGGGCCCGATACGCAGTATTTT.

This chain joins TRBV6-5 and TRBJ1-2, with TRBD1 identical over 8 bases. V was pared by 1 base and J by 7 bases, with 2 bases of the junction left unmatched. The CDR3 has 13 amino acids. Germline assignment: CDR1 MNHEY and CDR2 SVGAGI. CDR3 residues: CASSYFTGGGYTF. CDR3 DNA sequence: TGTGCCAGCAGTTACTTCACAGGGGGTGGCTACACCTTC.

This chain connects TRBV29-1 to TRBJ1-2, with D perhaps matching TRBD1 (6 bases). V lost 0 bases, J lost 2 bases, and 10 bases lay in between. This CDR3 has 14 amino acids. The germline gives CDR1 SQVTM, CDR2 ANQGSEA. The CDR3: CSVEEAGVNYGYTF. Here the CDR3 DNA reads TGCAGCGTTGAAGAGGCAGGGGTGAACTATGGCTACACCTTC.

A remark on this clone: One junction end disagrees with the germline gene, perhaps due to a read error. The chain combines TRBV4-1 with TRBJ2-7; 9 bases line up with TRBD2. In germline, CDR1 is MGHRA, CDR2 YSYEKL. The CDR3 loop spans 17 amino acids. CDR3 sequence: CASSQEPAGGRAYEQYF. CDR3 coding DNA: TGCGCCAGCAGCCAAGAACCTGCTGGCGGGAGGGCCTATGAGCAGTACTTC.

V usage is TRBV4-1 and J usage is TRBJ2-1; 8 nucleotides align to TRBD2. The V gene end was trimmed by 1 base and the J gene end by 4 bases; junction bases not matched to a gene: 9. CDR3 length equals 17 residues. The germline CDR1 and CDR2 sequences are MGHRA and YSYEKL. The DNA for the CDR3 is TGCGCCAGCAGCCAAGTGGGGGCGGGAGGTCGGTACAATGAGCAGTTCTTC. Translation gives CASSQVGAGGRYNEQFF.

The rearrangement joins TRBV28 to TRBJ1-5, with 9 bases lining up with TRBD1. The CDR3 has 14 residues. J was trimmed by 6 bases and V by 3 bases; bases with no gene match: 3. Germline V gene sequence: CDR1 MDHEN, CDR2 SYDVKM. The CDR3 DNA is TGTGCCAGCAGTTTTACAGGGGGCATTCAGCCCCAGCATTTT. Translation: CASSFTGGIQPQHF.

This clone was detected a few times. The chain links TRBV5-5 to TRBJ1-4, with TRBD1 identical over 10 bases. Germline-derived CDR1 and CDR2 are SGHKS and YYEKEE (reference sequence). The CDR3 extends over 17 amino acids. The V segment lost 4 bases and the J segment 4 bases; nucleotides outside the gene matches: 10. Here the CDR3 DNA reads TGTGCCAGCAGCCAAGGGACAGGGGTTTCGGATAATGAAAAACTGTTTTTT. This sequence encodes CASSQGTGVSDNEKLFF.

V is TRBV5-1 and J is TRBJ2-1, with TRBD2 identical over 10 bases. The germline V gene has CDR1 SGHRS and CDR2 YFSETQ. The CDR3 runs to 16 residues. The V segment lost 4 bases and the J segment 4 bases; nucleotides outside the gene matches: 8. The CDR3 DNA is TGCGCCAGCAGCCTGGAAATACTAGCGGGATACAATGAGCAGTTCTTC. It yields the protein CASSLEILAGYNEQFF.

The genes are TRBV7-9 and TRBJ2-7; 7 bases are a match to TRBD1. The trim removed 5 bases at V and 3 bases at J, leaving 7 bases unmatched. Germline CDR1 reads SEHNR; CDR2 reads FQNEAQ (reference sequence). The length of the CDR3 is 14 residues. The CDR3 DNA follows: TGTGCCAGCAGCCGGGGACAGCAGGTCTACGAGCAGTACTTC. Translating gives CASSRGQQVYEQYF.

The CDR3 loop is CASSQEEGRNYGYTF. As DNA, the CDR3 is TGCGCCAGCAGCCAAGAGGAGGGTAGGAACTATGGCTACACCTTC. The chain combines TRBV4-1 with TRBJ1-2; no definite D call. Germline CDR1 and CDR2: MGHRA and YSYEKL. The CDR3 loop spans 15 amino acids. Trimming shortened V by 0 bases and J by 2 bases, and 10 bases separated the two germline ends.

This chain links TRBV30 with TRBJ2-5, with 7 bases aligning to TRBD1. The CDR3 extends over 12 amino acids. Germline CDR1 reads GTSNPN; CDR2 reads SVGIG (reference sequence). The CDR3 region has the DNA TGTGCTTGGGGAGAGGGGGCTGGGGAGCAGTACTTC. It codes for CAWGEGAGEQYF.

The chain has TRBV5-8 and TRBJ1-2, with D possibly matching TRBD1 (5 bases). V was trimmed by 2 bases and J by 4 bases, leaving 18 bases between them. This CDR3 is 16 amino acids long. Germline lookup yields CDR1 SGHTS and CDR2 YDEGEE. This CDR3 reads CASSFFSGRNSYGYTF. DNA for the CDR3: TGTGCCAGCAGCTTTTTTTCAGGGAGGAATAGCTATGGCTACACCTTC.

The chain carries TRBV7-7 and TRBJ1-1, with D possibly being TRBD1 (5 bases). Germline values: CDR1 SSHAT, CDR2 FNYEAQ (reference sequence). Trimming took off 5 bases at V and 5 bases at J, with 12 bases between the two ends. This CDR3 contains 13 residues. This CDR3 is CASSRGTDTEAFF. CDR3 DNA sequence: TGTGCCAGCAGCCGCGGGACGGATACTGAAGCTTTCTTT.

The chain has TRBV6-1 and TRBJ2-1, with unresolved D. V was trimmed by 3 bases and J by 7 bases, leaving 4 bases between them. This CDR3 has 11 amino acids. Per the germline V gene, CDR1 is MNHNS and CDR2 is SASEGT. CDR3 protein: CASSERNEQFF. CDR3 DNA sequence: TGTGCCAGCAGTGAGAGGAATGAGCAGTTCTTC.

CDR3 protein: CASSLGQGSTDTQYF. The CDR3 DNA follows: TGTGCCAGCTCACTTGGACAGGGTAGCACAGATACGCAGTATTTT. The gene calls are TRBV18 and TRBJ2-3; 8 bases are a match to TRBD1. This CDR3 is built from 15 residues. V shed 4 bases and J 0 bases; nucleotides not matched to a gene: 3. From germline, CDR1 is KGHSH and CDR2 LQKENI.